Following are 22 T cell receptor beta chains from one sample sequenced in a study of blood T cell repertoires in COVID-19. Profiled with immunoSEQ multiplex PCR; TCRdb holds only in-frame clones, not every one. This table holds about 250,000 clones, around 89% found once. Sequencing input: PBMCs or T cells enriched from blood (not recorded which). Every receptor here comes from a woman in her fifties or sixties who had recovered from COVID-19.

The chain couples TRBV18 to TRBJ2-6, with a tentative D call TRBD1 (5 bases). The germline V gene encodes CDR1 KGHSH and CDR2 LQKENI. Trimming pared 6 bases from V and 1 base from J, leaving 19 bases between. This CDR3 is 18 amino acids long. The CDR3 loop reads CASSVTALSGSGANVLTF. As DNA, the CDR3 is TGTGCCAGCTCGGTGACAGCCCTGTCAGGTTCTGGGGCCAACGTCCTGACTTTC. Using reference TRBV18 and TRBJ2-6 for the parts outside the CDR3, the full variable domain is NAGVMQNPRHLVRRRGQEARLRCSPMKGHSHVYWYRQLPEEGLKFMVYLQKENIIDESGMPKERFSAEFPKEGPSILRIQQVVRGDSAAYFCASSVTALSGSGANVLTFGAGSRLTVL.

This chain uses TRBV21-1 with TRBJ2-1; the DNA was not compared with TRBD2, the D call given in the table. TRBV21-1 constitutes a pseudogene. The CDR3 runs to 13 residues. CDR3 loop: CASSKAGAGVEFF. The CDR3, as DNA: TGTGCCAGCAGCAAAGCAGGAGCGGGAGTGGAGTTCTTC.

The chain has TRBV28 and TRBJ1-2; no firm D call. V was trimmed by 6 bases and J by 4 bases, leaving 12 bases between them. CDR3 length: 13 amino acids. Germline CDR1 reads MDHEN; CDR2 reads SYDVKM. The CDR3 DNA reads TGTGCCAGCAGCTCCCAAAGCCTCTATGGCTACACCTTC. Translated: CASSSQSLYGYTF.

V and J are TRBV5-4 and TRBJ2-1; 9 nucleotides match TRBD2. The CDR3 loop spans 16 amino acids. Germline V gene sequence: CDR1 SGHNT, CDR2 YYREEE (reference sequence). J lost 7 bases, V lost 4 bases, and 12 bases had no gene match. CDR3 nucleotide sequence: TGTGCCAGCAGCCTCCCAGCGGGAGGCCCCCCGAATGAGCAGTTCTTC. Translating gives CASSLPAGGPPNEQFF.

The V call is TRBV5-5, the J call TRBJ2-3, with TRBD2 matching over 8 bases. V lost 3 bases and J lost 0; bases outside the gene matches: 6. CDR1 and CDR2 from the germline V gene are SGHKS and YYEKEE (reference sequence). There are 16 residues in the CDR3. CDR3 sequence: CASSSLLAVSTDTQYF. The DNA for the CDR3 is TGTGCCAGCAGCTCCTTACTAGCGGTGAGCACAGATACGCAGTATTTT.

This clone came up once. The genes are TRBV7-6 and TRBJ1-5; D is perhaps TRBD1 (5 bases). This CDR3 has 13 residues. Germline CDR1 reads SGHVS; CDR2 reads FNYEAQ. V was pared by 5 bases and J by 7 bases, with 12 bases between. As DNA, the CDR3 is TGTGCCAGCAGCAACCGGGACTTGCAGCCCCAGCATTTT. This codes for CASSNRDLQPQHF. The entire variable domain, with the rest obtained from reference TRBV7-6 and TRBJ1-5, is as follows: GAGVSQSPRYKVTKRGQDVALRCDPISGHVSLYWYRQALGQGPEFLTYFNYEAQQDKSGLPNDRFSAERPEGSISTLTIQRTEQRDSAMYRCASSNRDLQPQHFGDGTRLSIL.

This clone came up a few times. CDR3 coding DNA: TGTGCCAGCAGCCAAGATCCGGAGCCTACAAACACTGAAGCTTTCTTT. This codes for CASSQDPEPTNTEAFF. The chain combines TRBV4-2 with TRBJ1-1; D remains unclear. The CDR3 is made up of 16 amino acids. V dropped 0 bases and J dropped 2 bases, with 13 bases sitting between them. CDR1 and CDR2 (germline): LGHNA, YNFKEQ.

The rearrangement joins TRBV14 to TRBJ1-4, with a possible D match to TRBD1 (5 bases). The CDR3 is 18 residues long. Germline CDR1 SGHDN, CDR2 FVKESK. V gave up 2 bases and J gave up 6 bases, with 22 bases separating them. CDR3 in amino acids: CASSQLQPADRNDEKLFF. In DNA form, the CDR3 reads TGTGCCAGCAGCCAACTTCAACCTGCCGACAGAAACGATGAAAAACTGTTTTTT.

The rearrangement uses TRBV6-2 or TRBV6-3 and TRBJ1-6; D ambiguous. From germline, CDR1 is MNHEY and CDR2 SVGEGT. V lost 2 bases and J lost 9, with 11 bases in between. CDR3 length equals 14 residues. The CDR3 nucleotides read TGTGCCAGCAGTTACGACTCCCTGGGTTCACCCCTCCACTTT. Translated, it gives CASSYDSLGSPLHF.

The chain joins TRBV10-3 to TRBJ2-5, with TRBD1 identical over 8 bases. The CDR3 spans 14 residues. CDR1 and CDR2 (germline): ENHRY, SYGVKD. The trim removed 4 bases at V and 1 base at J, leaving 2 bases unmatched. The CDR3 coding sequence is TGTGCCATCAGTGCGACAGGGGCCCAAGAGACCCAGTACTTC. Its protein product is CAISATGAQETQYF.

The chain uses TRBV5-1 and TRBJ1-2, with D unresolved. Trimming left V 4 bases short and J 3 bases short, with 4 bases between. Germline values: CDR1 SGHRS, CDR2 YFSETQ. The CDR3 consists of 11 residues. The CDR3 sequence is CASSADYGYTF. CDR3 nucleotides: TGCGCCAGCAGCGCGGACTATGGCTACACCTTC.

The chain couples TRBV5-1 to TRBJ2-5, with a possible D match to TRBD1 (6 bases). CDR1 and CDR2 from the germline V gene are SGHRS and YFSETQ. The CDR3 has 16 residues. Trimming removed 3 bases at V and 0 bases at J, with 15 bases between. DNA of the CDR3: TGCGCCAGCAGCTATCGGGGACATCGTTACCAAGAGACCCAGTACTTC. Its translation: CASSYRGHRYQETQYF.

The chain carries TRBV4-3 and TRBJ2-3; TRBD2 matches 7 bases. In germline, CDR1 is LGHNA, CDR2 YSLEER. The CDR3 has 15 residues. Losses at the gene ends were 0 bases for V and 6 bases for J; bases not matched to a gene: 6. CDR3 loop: CASSQETSPTDTQYF. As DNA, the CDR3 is TGCGCCAGCAGCCAAGAGACTAGCCCGACGGATACGCAGTATTTT.

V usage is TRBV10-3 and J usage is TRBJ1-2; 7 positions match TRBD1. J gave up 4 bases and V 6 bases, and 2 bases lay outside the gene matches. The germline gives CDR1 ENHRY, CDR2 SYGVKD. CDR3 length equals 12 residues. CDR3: CAIRGTAYGYTF. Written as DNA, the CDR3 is TGTGCCATCAGGGGGACAGCCTATGGCTACACCTTC.

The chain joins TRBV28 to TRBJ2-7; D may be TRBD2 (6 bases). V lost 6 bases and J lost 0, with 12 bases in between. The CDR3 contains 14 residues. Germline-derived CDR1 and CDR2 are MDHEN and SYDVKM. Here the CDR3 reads CASRPGSSSYEQYF. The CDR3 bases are TGTGCCAGCAGGCCCGGGAGTAGCTCCTACGAGCAGTACTTC.

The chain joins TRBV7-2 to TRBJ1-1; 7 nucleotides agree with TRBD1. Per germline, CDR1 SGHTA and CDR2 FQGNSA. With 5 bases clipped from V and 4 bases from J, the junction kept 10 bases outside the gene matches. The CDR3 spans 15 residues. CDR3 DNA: TGTGCCAGCAGCCGGCGAGAGGGGGCGATCACTGAAGCTTTCTTT. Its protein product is CASSRREGAITEAFF.

The CDR3 bases are TGTGCCAGCAGTTACGACAGGGTTTTGGATCAGCCCCAGCATTTT. Protein sequence: CASSYDRVLDQPQHF. The chain employs TRBV6-2 or TRBV6-3 and TRBJ1-5, with 7 bases aligning to TRBD1. J was trimmed by 5 bases and V by 2 bases; bases with no gene match: 6. CDR1 is MNHEY, CDR2 SVGEGT, per germline. This CDR3 comprises 15 residues.

This CDR3 reads CASSGTGGADYGYTF. As DNA, the CDR3 is TGTGCCAGCAGCGGAACAGGGGGCGCCGACTATGGCTACACCTTC. This chain joins TRBV28 and TRBJ1-2; 9 bases align to TRBD1. Losses at the gene ends were 6 bases for V and 3 bases for J; bases not matched to a gene: 8. CDR1 MDHEN and CDR2 SYDVKM come from the germline V gene. The CDR3 runs to 15 residues.

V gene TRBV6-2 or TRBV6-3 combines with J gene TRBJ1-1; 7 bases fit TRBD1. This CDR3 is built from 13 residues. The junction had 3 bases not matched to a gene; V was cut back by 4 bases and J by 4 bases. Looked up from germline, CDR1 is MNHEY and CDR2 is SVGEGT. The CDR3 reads CASSSPGGTEAFF. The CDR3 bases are TGTGCCAGCAGTTCTCCAGGGGGCACTGAAGCTTTCTTT.

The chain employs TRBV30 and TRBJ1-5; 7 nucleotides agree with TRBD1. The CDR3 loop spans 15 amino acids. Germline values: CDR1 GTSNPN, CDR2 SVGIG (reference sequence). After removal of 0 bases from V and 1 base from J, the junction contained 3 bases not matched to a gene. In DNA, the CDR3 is TGTGCCTGGAGTGTAGCAGGGGGAAGCAATCAGCCCCAGCATTTT. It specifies CAWSVAGGSNQPQHF.

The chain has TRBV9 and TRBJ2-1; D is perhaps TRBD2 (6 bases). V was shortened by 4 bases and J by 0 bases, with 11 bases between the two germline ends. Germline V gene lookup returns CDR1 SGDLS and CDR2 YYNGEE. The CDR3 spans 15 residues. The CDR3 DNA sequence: TGTGCCAGCAGCACCCAGGGACTCTCCTACAATGAGCAGTTCTTC. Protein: CASSTQGLSYNEQFF.

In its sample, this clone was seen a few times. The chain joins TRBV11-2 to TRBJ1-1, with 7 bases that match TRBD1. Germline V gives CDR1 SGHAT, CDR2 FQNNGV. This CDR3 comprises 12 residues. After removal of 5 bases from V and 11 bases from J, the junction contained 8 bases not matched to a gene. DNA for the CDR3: TGTGCCAGCAGCCGCGACAGGGTAGTCGCTTTCTTT. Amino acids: CASSRDRVVAFF.